A single TCR beta chain is shown here with its context. What it binds is not known. Using immunoSEQ multiplex PCR, the repertoire was profiled, and TCRdb retains in-frame clones only, with some absent. The table lists about 43,000 clones, around 95% of them singletons. This entry belongs to a study of T cell clonotyping in hematopoietic cell transplantation. General study results and limits: Pathologically expanded recipient clonotypes increased progressively from day 30 to day 180 as diversity fell.

The receptor was isolated from a young man in good health. Some clones in this sample may be carry-over from other donors' samples. Sequencing was carried out using peripheral blood mononuclear cells.

The CDR3 loop reads CSVAEAGVNEKLFF. CDR3 nucleotide sequence: TGCAGCGTTGCAGAGGCGGGTGTGAATGAAAAACTGTTTTTT. The V gene is TRBV29-1, the J gene TRBJ1-4, with unresolved D. From germline, CDR1 is SQVTM and CDR2 ANQGSEA. The CDR3 extends over 14 amino acids. The V gene lost 4 bases and the J gene lost 5 bases, with 14 bases spanning the gap.